This T cell receptor beta chain came from a study of CD8+CD57+ T cells in acquired aplastic anemia. Overall study context: Mean yield of DNA from sorted CD4+ and CD8+ cells was roughly 3.2 ug. CD4+ reads averaged around 10 million in healthy donors.

Profiling of TCR beta VDJ combinations and CDR3 sequences used genomic DNA as template. TCRdb reanalysed the reads using MiXCR and keeps one entry per CDR3 protein. Of over 200,000 distinct CDR3 sequences listed, around 60% were seen once; the top ten hold over 25%. After removal of 6 bases from V and 0 bases from J, the junction contained 8 bases not matched to a gene. From germline, CDR1 is LNHDA and CDR2 SQIVND (reference sequence). The CDR3 contains 18 residues. Worth noting for this clonotype: Its antigen is not known.

Study-level findings and limits: Roughly 31 CD8+ CDR3 sequences occurred in both the patients and the controls. Significance was not reached for CD8+ Simpson's diversity between patients and controls.

The sample was sorted CD4+, CD8+, or CD8+CD57+ T cells (not recorded which) from PBMCs. J is TRBJ2-2 and V is TRBV19, with TRBD2 matching over 12 bases. This clonotype was obtained from a human donor in good health. The CDR3 region has the DNA TGTGCCAGTAGCCGACTGACTAGCGGGGGATCGAACACCGGGGAGCTGTTTTTT. Protein sequence: CASSRLTSGGSNTGELFF.